The 23 T cell receptor beta chains below all came from one sample that was sequenced in a study of T cell repertoires in cytomegalovirus infection (dated by TCRdb to 2018 to 2020). The sample was run on an Illumina HiSeq 1500. The public reads were reprocessed in TCRdb via fastp at Q25 and MiXCR, keeping in-frame beta chains. Each record represents a unique CDR3 protein, reported with the most common genes and DNA among its rows. The sample includes fewer than 250,000 distinct CDR3 sequences, with under 25% observed a single time. Of the sample, around a sixth is held by the ten largest clones. The sample taken for sequencing was CD8+ T cells from PBMCs. The receptors were sampled from a human donor in good health (CMV status not recorded). Some clones in this sample may be carry-over from other donors' samples.

This clonotype has just a few counts. This chain uses TRBV28 with TRBJ2-1; unclear D gene. Trimming pared 5 bases from V and 9 bases from J, leaving 11 bases between. The CDR3 covers 12 residues. Germline V CDR1 and CDR2: MDHEN, SYDVKM. The DNA for the CDR3 is TGTGCCAGCAGTACCGTGAACTTTGAGCAGTTCTTC. The encoded protein is CASSTVNFEQFF.

This clonotype was observed many times. The gene calls are TRBV7-8 and TRBJ2-3; TRBD2 matches 8 bases. This CDR3 has 15 amino acids. The germline CDR1 and CDR2 sequences are SGHVS and FQNEAQ. V lost 5 bases, J lost 2 bases, and 6 bases stayed unmatched. The CDR3 loop is CASSGFSGDTDTQYF. The CDR3, as DNA: TGTGCCAGCAGCGGATTTAGCGGGGACACAGATACGCAGTATTTT.

The gene calls are TRBV28 and TRBJ2-7, with D perhaps TRBD2 (6 bases). CDR1 and CDR2 from the germline V gene are MDHEN and SYDVKM. The CDR3 consists of 12 residues. Trimming cost V 4 bases and J 3 bases, with 7 bases left between them. The CDR3 region has the DNA TGTGCCAGCAGTTGGCGGGACTACGAGCAGTACTTC. Translated, it gives CASSWRDYEQYF.

This clonotype was observed many times. The gene calls are TRBV6-5 and TRBJ2-1; D is unclear. Trimming removed 2 bases at V and 6 bases at J, with 8 bases between. Germline CDR1 reads MNHEY; CDR2 reads SVGAGI. This CDR3 contains 13 residues. The CDR3 reads CASSYGFSNEQFF. The CDR3 DNA sequence: TGTGCCAGCAGTTACGGGTTTTCCAATGAGCAGTTCTTC.

The CDR3 loop reads CASSEGLDAVAKNIQYF. In nucleotides, the CDR3 is TGTGCCAGCAGTGAAGGATTGGACGCCGTAGCCAAAAACATTCAGTACTTC. The chain couples TRBV2 to TRBJ2-4; D ambiguous. The V and J ends lost 1 base and 0 bases respectively, with 13 bases between them. The CDR3 contains 17 residues. Germline assignment: CDR1 SNHLY and CDR2 FYNNEI.

The CDR3 nucleotides are TGCAGTGCTAATGAAGGGGGCAGCAATCAGCCCCAGCATTTT. This translates into CSANEGGSNQPQHF. The V call is TRBV20-1, the J call TRBJ1-5; 7 bases are a match to TRBD1. The CDR3 is 14 residues long. Germline values: CDR1 DFQATT, CDR2 SNEGSKA (reference sequence). J lost 1 base, V lost 4 bases, and 4 bases had no gene match.

With regard to this clonotype: A read error may be the cause here, since a much bigger clone is one base away. The chain combines TRBV27 with TRBJ1-1; D call uncertain. This CDR3 has 13 residues. V was trimmed by 0 bases and J by 3 bases, leaving 5 bases between them. Germline loops: CDR1 MNHEY, CDR2 SMNVEV (reference sequence). CDR3 in DNA: TGTGCCAGCAGTTTATCCACGGACACTGAAGCTTTCTTT. It is translated as CASSLSTDTEAFF.

In its sample, this clonotype was seen a few times. The chain is built from TRBV10-3 and TRBJ1-5, with 11 bases matching TRBD1. The CDR3 is made up of 18 amino acids. The V gene end was trimmed by 6 bases and the J gene end by 0 bases; junction bases not matched to a gene: 10. The germline V gene has CDR1 ENHRY and CDR2 SYGVKD. The chain's CDR3 is CAISPGTGGLHSNQPQHF. CDR3 nucleotides: TGTGCCATCAGCCCCGGGACAGGGGGTCTTCATAGCAATCAGCCCCAGCATTTT.

This chain connects TRBV28 to TRBJ1-3; D possibly corresponds to TRBD1 (6 bases). CDR1 and CDR2 (germline): MDHEN, SYDVKM. The CDR3 runs 15 residues. V shed 2 bases and J shed 4 bases, with 12 bases lying between them. The CDR3 region has the DNA TGTGCCAGCAGTTTACGAGCAGGGGTAGGAAACACCATATATTTT. Protein sequence: CASSLRAGVGNTIYF.

V gene TRBV19 combines with J gene TRBJ2-7; D is possibly TRBD1 or TRBD2 (5 bases each). Trimming took 3 bases from V and 7 from J, leaving 16 bases between them. The CDR3 loop spans 14 amino acids. In germline, CDR1 is LNHDA, CDR2 SQIVND (reference sequence). The CDR3 nucleotides read TGTGCCAGTAGTATCGATGGGGGTATCGGAGAGCAGTACTTC. As protein: CASSIDGGIGEQYF.

The V gene is TRBV5-1, the J gene TRBJ2-1; D may be TRBD2 (7 bases). Trimming pared 4 bases from V and 3 bases from J, leaving 14 bases between. Germline assignment: CDR1 SGHRS and CDR2 YFSETQ. The CDR3 extends over 15 amino acids. This chain's CDR3 is CASSLIGGDYNEQFF. CDR3 nucleotide sequence: TGCGCCAGCAGCCTGATAGGGGGGGACTACAATGAGCAGTTCTTC.

In this sample, this clonotype turned up many times. The chain uses TRBV2 and TRBJ1-2; possibly TRBD1 for D (6 bases). CDR3 length: 15 amino acids. Between the trimmed V and J ends, which lost 1 base and 5 bases, there was a span of 14 bases. CDR1 SNHLY and CDR2 FYNNEI come from the germline V gene. The CDR3 DNA follows: TGTGCCAGCAGTGAAGGGGGTGGGGGGACATATGGCTACACCTTC. Translation gives CASSEGGGGTYGYTF.

This clonotype was seen more than once but under ten times. V is TRBV7-6 and J is TRBJ2-7; D is undetermined. Germline lookup yields CDR1 SGHVS and CDR2 FNYEAQ. This CDR3 has 13 amino acids. Trimming shortened V by 5 bases and J by 5 bases, and 13 bases separated the two germline ends. This CDR3 reads CASSPSHYDEQYF. DNA for the CDR3: TGTGCCAGCAGCCCCTCCCACTACGACGAGCAGTACTTC.

V and J are TRBV5-1 and TRBJ2-3; 7 bases line up with TRBD1. Germline lookup yields CDR1 SGHRS and CDR2 YFSETQ. The CDR3 is 15 residues long. V lost 7 bases to trimming and J lost 1 base; unmatched junction nucleotides: 9. The CDR3 is CASSTGTAGTDTQYF. The CDR3 DNA reads as TGCGCCAGCTCAACGGGGACAGCTGGCACAGATACGCAGTATTTT.

The chain carries TRBV28 and TRBJ1-4; D not certain. This CDR3 region has 16 residues. Looked up from germline, CDR1 is MDHEN and CDR2 is SYDVKM. Deletions cut 4 bases from V and 2 bases from J, with 14 bases between. The CDR3 loop reads CASSSLFSATNEKLFF. As DNA, the CDR3 is TGTGCCAGCAGTTCCCTATTTTCAGCGACTAATGAAAAACTGTTTTTT. Full variable domain (rest looked up from reference TRBV28 and TRBJ1-4): DVKVTQSSRYLVKRTGEKVFLECVQDMDHENMFWYRQDPGLGLRLIYFSYDVKMKEKGDIPEGYSVSREKKERFSLILESASTNQTSMYLCASSSLFSATNEKLFFGSGTQLSVL.

This clonotype was seen at least ten times. J is TRBJ2-7 and V is TRBV7-9; D gene ambiguous. The CDR3 runs to 12 residues. The V gene lost 5 bases and the J gene lost 4 bases, with 9 bases spanning the gap. CDR1 is SEHNR and CDR2 is FQNEAQ in the germline V gene (reference sequence). The CDR3 loop is CASSPEIYEQYF. DNA of the CDR3: TGTGCCAGCAGCCCAGAGATTTACGAGCAGTACTTC. The whole variable domain, filled in from reference TRBV7-9 and TRBJ2-7, reads DTGVSQNPRHKITKRGQNVTFRCDPISEHNRLYWYRQTLGQGPEFLTYFQNEAQLEKSRLLSDRFSAERPKGSFSTLEIQRTEQGDSAMYLCASSPEIYEQYFGPGTRLTVT.

This clonotype has a handful of counts. The chain recombines TRBV29-1 with TRBJ2-3; 8 bases match TRBD1. The CDR3 length is 13 residues. Germline V gives CDR1 SQVTM, CDR2 ANQGSEA. With V trimmed by 7 bases and J by 5 bases, 8 bases remained unmatched. CDR3 in amino acids: CSAPAGGEDTQYF. CDR3 coding DNA: TGCAGCGCGCCCGCAGGGGGCGAAGATACGCAGTATTTT.

The chain links TRBV11-3 to TRBJ2-1, with 7 nucleotides matching TRBD1. Losses at the gene ends were 0 bases for V and 2 bases for J; bases not matched to a gene: 1. The CDR3 covers 15 residues. Per the germline V gene, CDR1 is SGHNT and CDR2 is YENEEA. CDR3 amino acids: CASSLETGAYNEQFF. CDR3 coding DNA: TGTGCCAGCAGCTTAGAAACAGGGGCCTACAATGAGCAGTTCTTC. Full variable domain (remainder filled in from reference TRBV11-3 and TRBJ2-1): EAGVVQSPRYKIIEKKQPVAFWCNPISGHNTLYWYLQNLGQGPELLIRYENEEAVDDSQLPKDRFSAERLKGVDSTLKIQPAELGDSAVYLCASSLETGAYNEQFFGPGTRLTVL.

This clonotype was recorded many times. The V gene is TRBV7-8, the J gene TRBJ2-7; D uncertain. This CDR3 region has 16 residues. The germline V and J ends were trimmed by 1 base and 3 bases, with 16 bases remaining between them. Germline CDR1 reads SGHVS; CDR2 reads FQNEAQ. The CDR3 DNA reads as TGTGCCAGCAGCTTAGGTGCCGGACCTCCCCACTACGAGCAGTACTTC. This translates into CASSLGAGPPHYEQYF.

The V gene is TRBV27, the J gene TRBJ1-4; tentative D call: TRBD1 (6 bases). V was cut by 2 bases and J by 4 bases, with 8 bases left in between. Germline CDR1 reads MNHEY; CDR2 reads SMNVEV (reference sequence). CDR3 length: 14 amino acids. The DNA for the CDR3 is TGTGCCAGCAGTTTACAGGGGTTTAATGAAAAACTGTTTTTT. It codes for CASSLQGFNEKLFF.

This clonotype came up a few times. This rearrangement joins TRBV2 to TRBJ2-3; 13 nucleotides align to TRBD2. The trim removed 6 bases at V and 4 bases at J, leaving 10 bases unmatched. Germline V gene data show CDR1 as SNHLY and CDR2 as FYNNEI. The CDR3 totals 17 residues. The CDR3 bases are TGTGCCAGCAGAGGGACTAGCGGGGAAGTTCCATCAGATACGCAGTATTTT. Translating it yields CASRGTSGEVPSDTQYF.

This clonotype was detected many times. The J gene is TRBJ1-1, the V gene TRBV20-1; D is unresolved. The CDR3 length is 14 residues. Germline CDR1 DFQATT, CDR2 SNEGSKA (reference sequence). Deletions cut 1 base from V and 5 bases from J, with 14 bases between. DNA of the CDR3: TGCAGTGCTAGAGTCCTGGCAGGTGGGACTGAAGCTTTCTTT. It yields the protein CSARVLAGGTEAFF.

This clonotype was observed a few times. DNA for the CDR3: TGTGCCAGCAGCTTCCGGGGGGTTCAAGAGACCCAGTACTTC. This gives the protein CASSFRGVQETQYF. The gene calls are TRBV7-3 and TRBJ2-5; 7 bases are shared with TRBD2. This CDR3 has 14 amino acids. Germline assignment: CDR1 SGHTA and CDR2 FQGTGA. Trimming removed 3 bases from V and 2 bases from J; junction bases left unmatched: 3.